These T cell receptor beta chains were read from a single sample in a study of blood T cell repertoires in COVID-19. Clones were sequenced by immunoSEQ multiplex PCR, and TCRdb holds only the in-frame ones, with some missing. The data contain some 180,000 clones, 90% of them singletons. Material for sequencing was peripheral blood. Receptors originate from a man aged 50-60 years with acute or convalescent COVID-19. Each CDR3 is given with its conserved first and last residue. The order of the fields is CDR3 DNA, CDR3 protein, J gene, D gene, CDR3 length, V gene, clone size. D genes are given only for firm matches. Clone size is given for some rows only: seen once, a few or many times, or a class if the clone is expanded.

DNA: TGCGCCAGCAGCCTCGGACAGAACTATGGCTACACCTTC; CDR3: CASSLGQNYGYTF; J: TRBJ1-2; D: NA; length: 13; V: TRBV5-1; size: NA
DNA: TGTGCCAGCAGCTTAGGTGGCGGATCTGAAGCTTTCTTT; CDR3: CASSLGGGSEAFF; J: TRBJ1-1; D: NA; length: 13; V: TRBV7-9; size: once
DNA: TGTGCCAGCAGCTTAGTATCAGGGGATGAAGCTTTCTTT; CDR3: CASSLVSGDEAFF; J: TRBJ1-1; D: NA; length: 13; V: TRBV7-2; size: few
DNA: TGTGCCAGCAGCTTAGTGGTGGGACAGCAAGAGACCCAGTACTTC; CDR3: CASSLVVGQQETQYF; J: TRBJ2-5; D: TRBD1; length: 15; V: TRBV11-2; size: NA
DNA: TGTGCCAGCAGCGAAAGGACAGGGGGCACCGGGGAGCTGTTTTTT; CDR3: CASSERTGGTGELFF; J: TRBJ2-2; D: TRBD1; length: 15; V: TRBV9; size: NA
DNA: TGTGCCAGTTCTGGGACATACACAGATACGCAGTATTTT; CDR3: CASSGTYTDTQYF; J: TRBJ2-3; D: NA; length: 13; V: TRBV19; size: NA
DNA: TGTGCCAGCAGCTTCTTAACCGGACAGGGAGTGAGGGGGGCCAACGTCCTGACTTTC; CDR3: CASSFLTGQGVRGANVLTF; J: TRBJ2-6; D: TRBD1; length: 19; V: TRBV5-8; size: NA
DNA: TGTGCCAGCAGCCCAAGTCAGGCGGGGAATCAGCCCCAGCATTTT; CDR3: CASSPSQAGNQPQHF; J: TRBJ1-5; D: NA; length: 15; V: TRBV28; size: NA
DNA: TGTGCCAGCAGCCAAGGGCGGGTGGACACCGGGGAGCTGTTTTTT; CDR3: CASSQGRVDTGELFF; J: TRBJ2-2; D: NA; length: 15; V: TRBV14; size: once
DNA: TGTGCCAGCAGTGACGGGACTAGCGGGAACAATGAGCAGTTCTTC; CDR3: CASSDGTSGNNEQFF; J: TRBJ2-1; D: TRBD2; length: 15; V: TRBV27; size: NA
DNA: TGTGCCAGTAATGGGGCAGCAGGGCAGCCCCAGCATTTT; CDR3: CASNGAAGQPQHF; J: TRBJ1-5; D: NA; length: 13; V: TRBV19; size: NA
DNA: TGTGCCAGCAGTGAATACGGTTCTGAGACCCAGTACTTC; CDR3: CASSEYGSETQYF; J: TRBJ2-5; D: NA; length: 13; V: TRBV25-1; size: NA
DNA: TGTGCCAGCAGCCAGATGACTAGCGCTACGCAGTATTTT; CDR3: CASSQMTSATQYF; J: TRBJ2-3; D: TRBD2; length: 13; V: TRBV3-1/TRBV3-2; size: NA
DNA: TGTGCCAGCAGCTTGGTGTTAGCGAGTTACACAGATACGCAGTATTTT; CDR3: CASSLVLASYTDTQYF; J: TRBJ2-3; D: NA; length: 16; V: TRBV5-4; size: NA
DNA: TGTGCCAGCAGCGTAGGAAGGGGTAGCAATCAGCCCCAGCATTTT; CDR3: CASSVGRGSNQPQHF; J: TRBJ1-5; D: NA; length: 15; V: TRBV9; size: once
DNA: TGTGCCACATACGGGGGGACAGATACGCAGTATTTT; CDR3: CATYGGTDTQYF; J: TRBJ2-3; D: TRBD2; length: 12; V: TRBV28; size: once
DNA: TGTGCCAGTAGTATACGACAGGGTTATACAGATACGCAGTATTTT; CDR3: CASSIRQGYTDTQYF; J: TRBJ2-3; D: TRBD1; length: 15; V: TRBV19; size: NA
DNA: TGTGCCAGCAGCCCGTGGACTAGCGGGAGTGACGAGCAGTACTTC; CDR3: CASSPWTSGSDEQYF; J: TRBJ2-7; D: TRBD2; length: 15; V: TRBV7-9; size: few
DNA: TGTGCCAGCAGCGCGCCGGGACAGGGCCAGGAGCAGTACTTC; CDR3: CASSAPGQGQEQYF; J: TRBJ2-7; D: TRBD1; length: 14; V: TRBV7-9; size: NA
DNA: TGTGCCAGCAGCGTAGCAGGGACAGATACGCAGTATTTT; CDR3: CASSVAGTDTQYF; J: TRBJ2-3; D: NA; length: 13; V: TRBV9; size: NA
DNA: TGTGCCAGCTGGAGTCAGGGGAGCCACGGCTACACCTTC; CDR3: CASWSQGSHGYTF; J: TRBJ1-2; D: NA; length: 13; V: TRBV28; size: NA
DNA: TGTGCCAGCAGCCCACTTGGTTCGACTAGCACCTACAATGAGCAGTTCTTC; CDR3: CASSPLGSTSTYNEQFF; J: TRBJ2-1; D: TRBD2; length: 17; V: TRBV7-3; size: once
DNA: TGTGCCAGCAGCTTAGTTGGAGACAGGAGCAATGAGCAGTTCTTC; CDR3: CASSLVGDRSNEQFF; J: TRBJ2-1; D: NA; length: 15; V: TRBV11-2; size: once
DNA: TGCAGCGCAGACGGAGGGGTTCCAGATACGCAGTATTTT; CDR3: CSADGGVPDTQYF; J: TRBJ2-3; D: NA; length: 13; V: TRBV29-1; size: NA
DNA: TGTGCCAGCAGCCCTCGAGGGACAGGGGATGAAAAACTGTTTTTT; CDR3: CASSPRGTGDEKLFF; J: TRBJ1-4; D: TRBD1; length: 15; V: TRBV11-2; size: NA
DNA: TGTGCCAGCAGTTTAACAGGGGGAGCGGGTCAGCCCCAGCATTTT; CDR3: CASSLTGGAGQPQHF; J: TRBJ1-5; D: TRBD1; length: 15; V: TRBV27; size: NA
DNA: TGCGCCAGCAGCCTGGGACTAGATTACAATGAGCAGTTCTTC; CDR3: CASSLGLDYNEQFF; J: TRBJ2-1; D: TRBD2; length: 14; V: TRBV5-1; size: NA
DNA: TGTGCCACCAGCAGAGTGGACAGGGACGGTTCACCCCTCCACTTT; CDR3: CATSRVDRDGSPLHF; J: TRBJ1-6; D: TRBD1; length: 15; V: TRBV15; size: NA
DNA: TGCGCCAGCAGCCAGGGTGACAGGTACCCCGACCAAGAGACCCAGTACTTC; CDR3: CASSQGDRYPDQETQYF; J: TRBJ2-5; D: NA; length: 17; V: TRBV4-1; size: NA
DNA: TGTGCCAGCAGCTTAGGAGGACAGATGAATCAGCCCCAGCATTTT; CDR3: CASSLGGQMNQPQHF; J: TRBJ1-5; D: NA; length: 15; V: TRBV7-9; size: NA
DNA: TGTGCCAGCTCACCAACTAGCGGGTGGAACGAGCAGTACTTC; CDR3: CASSPTSGWNEQYF; J: TRBJ2-7; D: TRBD2; length: 14; V: TRBV18; size: NA
DNA: TGTGCCAGCAGTTCCCGGGGGGTGGGAGCCAAAAACATTCAGTACTTC; CDR3: CASSSRGVGAKNIQYF; J: TRBJ2-4; D: TRBD2; length: 16; V: TRBV27; size: NA
DNA: TGTGCCAGCACCGAGGGCCAGAACACTGAAGCTTTCTTT; CDR3: CASTEGQNTEAFF; J: TRBJ1-1; D: NA; length: 13; V: TRBV6-5; size: NA
DNA: TGCAGTGCTACGAGCGGTCTAGTGGGGTGGTTT; CDR3: CSATSGLVGWF; J: TRBJ2-3; D: NA; length: 11; V: TRBV20-1; size: NA
DNA: TGTGCCAGCAGTTCCCGACTAGCGGGTCAAGAGACCCAGTACTTC; CDR3: CASSSRLAGQETQYF; J: TRBJ2-5; D: TRBD2; length: 15; V: TRBV7-2; size: few
DNA: TGTGCCAGTAGTACCAGTCTTAAAGCGGGGGGAAGCACAGATACGCAGTATTTT; CDR3: CASSTSLKAGGSTDTQYF; J: TRBJ2-3; D: TRBD2; length: 18; V: TRBV19; size: NA
DNA: TGTGCCAGCAGACGACACGGACAGAACCAAGAGACCCAGTACTTC; CDR3: CASRRHGQNQETQYF; J: TRBJ2-5; D: NA; length: 15; V: TRBV3-1/TRBV3-2; size: NA